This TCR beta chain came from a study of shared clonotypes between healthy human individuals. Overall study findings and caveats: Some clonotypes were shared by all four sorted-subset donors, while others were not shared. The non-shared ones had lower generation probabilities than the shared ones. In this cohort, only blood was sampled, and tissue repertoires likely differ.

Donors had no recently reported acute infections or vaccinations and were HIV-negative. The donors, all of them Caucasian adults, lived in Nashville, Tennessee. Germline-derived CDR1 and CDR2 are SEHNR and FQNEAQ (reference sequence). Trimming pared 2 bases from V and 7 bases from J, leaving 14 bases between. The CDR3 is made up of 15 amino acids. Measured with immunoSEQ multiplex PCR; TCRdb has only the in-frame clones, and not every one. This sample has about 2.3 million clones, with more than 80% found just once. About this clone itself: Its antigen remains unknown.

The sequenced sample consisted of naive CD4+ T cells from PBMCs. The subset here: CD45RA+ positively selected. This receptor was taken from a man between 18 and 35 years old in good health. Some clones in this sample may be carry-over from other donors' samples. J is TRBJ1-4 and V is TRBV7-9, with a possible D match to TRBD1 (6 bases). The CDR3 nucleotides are TGTGCCAGCAGCTTACTCAGGGGCCTGGGTGAAAAACTGTTTTTT. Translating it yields CASSLLRGLGEKLFF.